This entry lists 6 T cell receptor beta chains sequenced from one sample in a study of blood T cell repertoires in COVID-19. Only in-frame clones appear in the TCRdb table, and some are missing; sequencing was by immunoSEQ multiplex PCR. The sample shows 30,000 to 35,000 clones, 90% of them seen only once. The specimen was peripheral blood. The origin of the receptors is a man at least 80 years old with acute or convalescent COVID-19.

This clone was counted once. V and J are TRBV10-2 and TRBJ2-3; weak D call: TRBD2 (5 bases). Germline CDR1 and CDR2: WSHSY and SAAADI. V was shortened by 6 bases and J by 6 bases, with 16 bases between the two germline ends. This CDR3 region has 14 residues. CDR3 residues: CASRGLDKRDTQYF. CDR3 nucleotides: TGCGCCAGCAGAGGACTCGACAAGCGGGATACGCAGTATTTT.

The rearrangement joins TRBV5-1 to TRBJ2-3, with TRBD2 as a possible D gene (6 bases). The CDR3 spans 16 residues. Germline V gene sequence: CDR1 SGHRS, CDR2 YFSETQ. Trimming pared 1 base from V and 4 bases from J, leaving 16 bases between. Written as DNA, the CDR3 is TGCGCCAGCAGCTTGCAGTTGCGGGGCGGGGCAGATACGCAGTATTTT. Encoded protein: CASSLQLRGGADTQYF.

This clone was seen a single time. The chain recombines TRBV12-3 or TRBV12-4 with TRBJ1-5; no definite D call. The length of the CDR3 is 13 residues. Between the trimmed V and J ends, which lost 4 bases and 9 bases, there was a span of 13 bases. The CDR3 here is CASSSRSLRPQHF. CDR3 in DNA: TGTGCCAGCAGTTCAAGAAGCCTCCGGCCCCAGCATTTT.

The V gene is TRBV18, the J gene TRBJ1-2; no clear D. The CDR3 is made up of 13 amino acids. V was trimmed by 5 bases and J by 6 bases, leaving 13 bases between them. From germline, CDR1 is KGHSH and CDR2 LQKENI. CDR3 sequence (DNA): TGTGCCAGCTCATTAGAGGGCAAGAATGGCTACACCTTC. Amino acids: CASSLEGKNGYTF.

The count of this clone is one. V and J are TRBV7-9 and TRBJ1-3, with D possibly being TRBD1 (5 bases). Germline loops: CDR1 SEHNR, CDR2 FQNEAQ (reference sequence). V lost 3 bases and J 2 bases, leaving 11 bases between the germline ends. CDR3 size: 15 residues. This chain's CDR3 is CASSFRVLTGNTIYF. The CDR3 DNA is TGTGCCAGCAGCTTCAGGGTGTTAACTGGAAACACCATATATTTT.

This chain links TRBV6-2 or TRBV6-3 with TRBJ2-1; 13 positions match TRBD2. The junction had 4 bases not matched to a gene; V was cut back by 5 bases and J by 3 bases. The germline V gene encodes CDR1 MNHEY and CDR2 SVGEGT. CDR3 size: 16 residues. The CDR3 is CASSSWTSGGYNEQFF. CDR3 coding DNA: TGTGCCAGCAGTAGTTGGACTAGCGGGGGCTACAATGAGCAGTTCTTC.